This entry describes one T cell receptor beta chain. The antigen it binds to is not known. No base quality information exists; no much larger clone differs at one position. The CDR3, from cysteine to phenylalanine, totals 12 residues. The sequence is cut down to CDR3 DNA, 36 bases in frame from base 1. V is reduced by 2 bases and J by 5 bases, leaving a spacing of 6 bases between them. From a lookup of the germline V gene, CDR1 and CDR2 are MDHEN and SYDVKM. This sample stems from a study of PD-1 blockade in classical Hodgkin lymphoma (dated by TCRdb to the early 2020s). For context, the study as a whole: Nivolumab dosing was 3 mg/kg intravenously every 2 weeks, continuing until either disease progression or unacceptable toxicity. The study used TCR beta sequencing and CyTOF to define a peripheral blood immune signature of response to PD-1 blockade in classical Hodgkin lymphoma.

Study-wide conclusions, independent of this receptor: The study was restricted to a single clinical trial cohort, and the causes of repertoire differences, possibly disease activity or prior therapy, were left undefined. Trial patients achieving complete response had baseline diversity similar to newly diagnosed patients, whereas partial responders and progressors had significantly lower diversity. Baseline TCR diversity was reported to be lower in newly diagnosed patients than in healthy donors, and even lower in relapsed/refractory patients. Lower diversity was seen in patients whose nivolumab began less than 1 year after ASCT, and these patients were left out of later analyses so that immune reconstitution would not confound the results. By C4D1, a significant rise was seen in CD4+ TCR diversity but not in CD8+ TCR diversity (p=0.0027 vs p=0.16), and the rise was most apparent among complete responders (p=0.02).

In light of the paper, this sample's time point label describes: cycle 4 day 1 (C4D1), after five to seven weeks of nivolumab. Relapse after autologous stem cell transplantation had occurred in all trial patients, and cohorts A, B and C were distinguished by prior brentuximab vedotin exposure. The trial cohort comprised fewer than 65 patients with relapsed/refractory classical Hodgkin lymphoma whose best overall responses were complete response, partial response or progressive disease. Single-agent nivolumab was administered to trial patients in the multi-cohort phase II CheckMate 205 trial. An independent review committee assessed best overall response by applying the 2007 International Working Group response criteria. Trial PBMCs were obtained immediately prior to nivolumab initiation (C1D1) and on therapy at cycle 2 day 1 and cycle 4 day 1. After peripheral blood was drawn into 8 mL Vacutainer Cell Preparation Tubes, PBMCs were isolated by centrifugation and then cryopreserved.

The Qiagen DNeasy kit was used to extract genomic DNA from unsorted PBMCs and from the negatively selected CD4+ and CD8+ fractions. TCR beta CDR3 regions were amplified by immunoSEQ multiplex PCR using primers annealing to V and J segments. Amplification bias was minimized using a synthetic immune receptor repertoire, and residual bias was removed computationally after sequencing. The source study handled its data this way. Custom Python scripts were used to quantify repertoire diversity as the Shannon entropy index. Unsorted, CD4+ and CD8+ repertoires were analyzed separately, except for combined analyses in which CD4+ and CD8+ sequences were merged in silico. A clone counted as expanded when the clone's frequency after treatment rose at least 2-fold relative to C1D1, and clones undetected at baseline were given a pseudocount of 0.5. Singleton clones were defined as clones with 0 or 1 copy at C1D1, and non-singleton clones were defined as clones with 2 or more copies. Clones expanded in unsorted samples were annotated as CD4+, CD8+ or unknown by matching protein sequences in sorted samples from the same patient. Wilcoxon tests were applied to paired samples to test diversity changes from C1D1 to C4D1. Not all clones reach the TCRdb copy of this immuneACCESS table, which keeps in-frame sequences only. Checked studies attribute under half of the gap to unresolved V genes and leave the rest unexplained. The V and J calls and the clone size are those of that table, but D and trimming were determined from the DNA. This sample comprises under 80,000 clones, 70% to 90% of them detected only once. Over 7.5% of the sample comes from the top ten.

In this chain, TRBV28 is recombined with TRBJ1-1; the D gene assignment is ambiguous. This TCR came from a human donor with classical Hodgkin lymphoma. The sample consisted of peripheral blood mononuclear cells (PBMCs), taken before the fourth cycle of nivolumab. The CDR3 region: CASSLVLTEAFF. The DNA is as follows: TGTGCCAGCAGTTTAGTATTGACTGAAGCTTTCTTT.